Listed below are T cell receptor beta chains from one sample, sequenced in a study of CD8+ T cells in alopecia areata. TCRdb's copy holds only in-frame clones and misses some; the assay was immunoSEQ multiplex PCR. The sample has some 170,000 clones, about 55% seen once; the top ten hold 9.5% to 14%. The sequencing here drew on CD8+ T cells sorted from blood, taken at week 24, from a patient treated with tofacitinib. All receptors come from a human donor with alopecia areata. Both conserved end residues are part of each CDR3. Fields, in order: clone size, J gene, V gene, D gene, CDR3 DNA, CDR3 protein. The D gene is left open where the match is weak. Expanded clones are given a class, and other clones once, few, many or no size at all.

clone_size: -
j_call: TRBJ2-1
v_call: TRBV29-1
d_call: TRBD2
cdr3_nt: TGCAGCGTTGGTGGTCTAGCGGGGGGTTACTCCTACAATGAGCAGTTCTTC
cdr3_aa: CSVGGLAGGYSYNEQFF

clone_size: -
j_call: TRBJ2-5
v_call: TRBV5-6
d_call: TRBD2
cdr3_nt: TGTGCCAGCAGCCATTCTAGCGGGGCTGAGACCCAGTACTTC
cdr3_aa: CASSHSSGAETQYF

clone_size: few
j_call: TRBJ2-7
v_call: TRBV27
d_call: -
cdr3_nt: TGTGCCAGCAGTTTATGGCAACATGAGGAGCAGTACTTC
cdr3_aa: CASSLWQHEEQYF

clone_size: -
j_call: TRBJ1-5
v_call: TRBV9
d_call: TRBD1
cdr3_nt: TGTGCCAGCAGTCAGGGGGCTGGGAGCAATCAGCCCCAGCATTTT
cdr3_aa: CASSQGAGSNQPQHF

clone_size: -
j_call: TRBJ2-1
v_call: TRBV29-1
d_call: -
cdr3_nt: TGCAGCGTTGAAACCCAAAATGAGCAGTTCTTC
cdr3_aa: CSVETQNEQFF

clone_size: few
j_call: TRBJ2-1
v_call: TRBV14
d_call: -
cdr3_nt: TGTGCCAGCAGCCCTGGGCCGTACAATGAGCAGTTCTTC
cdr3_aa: CASSPGPYNEQFF

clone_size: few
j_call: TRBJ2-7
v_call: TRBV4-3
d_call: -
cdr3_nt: TGCGCCAGCAGCCAAGGCCGTACAGGGCTCGAGCAGTACTTC
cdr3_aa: CASSQGRTGLEQYF

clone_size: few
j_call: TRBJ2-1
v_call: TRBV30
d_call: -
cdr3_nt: TGTGCCTGGAGTGGTGTTAGCAGTTACAATGAGCAGTTCTTC
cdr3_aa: CAWSGVSSYNEQFF

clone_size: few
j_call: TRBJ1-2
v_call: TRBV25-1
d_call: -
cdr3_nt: TGTGCCAGCACCGAAGGTAGTGGCTACACCTTC
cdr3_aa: CASTEGSGYTF

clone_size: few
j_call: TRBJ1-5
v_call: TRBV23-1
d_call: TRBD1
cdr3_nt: TGCGCCAGCAGTCAACCGGACAGGGAAACCCATCAGCCCCAGCATTTT
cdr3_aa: CASSQPDRETHQPQHF

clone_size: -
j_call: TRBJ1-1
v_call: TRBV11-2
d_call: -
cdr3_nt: TGTGCCAGCAGCCCCAACCGGGTTGGTAAAGAAGCTTTCTTT
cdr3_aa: CASSPNRVGKEAFF

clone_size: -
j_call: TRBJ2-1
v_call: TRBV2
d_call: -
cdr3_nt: TGTGCCAGGACAGAGAGTTACAATGAGCAGTTCTTC
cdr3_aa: CARTESYNEQFF

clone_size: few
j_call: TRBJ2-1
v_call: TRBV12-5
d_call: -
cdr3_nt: TGTGCTAGTGGATTCCCGGGTTACAATGAGCAGTTCTTC
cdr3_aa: CASGFPGYNEQFF

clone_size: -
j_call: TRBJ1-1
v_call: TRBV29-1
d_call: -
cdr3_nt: TGCAGCGTTGACCAGGGGATGAACACTGAAGCTTTCTTT
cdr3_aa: CSVDQGMNTEAFF

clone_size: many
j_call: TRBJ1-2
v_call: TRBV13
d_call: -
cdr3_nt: TGTGCCAGCAGCTTAAGGGCGGAGACTCCTCTCTATGGCTACACCTTC
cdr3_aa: CASSLRAETPLYGYTF

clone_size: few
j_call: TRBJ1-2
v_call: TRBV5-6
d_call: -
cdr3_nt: TGTGCCAGCAGCTTGGCCGGGGGGAACTATGGCTACACCTTC
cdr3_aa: CASSLAGGNYGYTF

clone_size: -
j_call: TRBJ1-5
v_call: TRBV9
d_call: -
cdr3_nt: TGTGCCAGCGGAGAAGGTTATAGCAATCAGCCCCAGCATTTT
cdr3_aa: CASGEGYSNQPQHF

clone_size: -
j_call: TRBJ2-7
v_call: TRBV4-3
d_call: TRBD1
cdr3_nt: TGCGCCAGCAGCCAAGAAGGGACAGGGGTATACGAGCAGTACTTC
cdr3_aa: CASSQEGTGVYEQYF

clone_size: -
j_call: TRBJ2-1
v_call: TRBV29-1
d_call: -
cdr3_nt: TGCAGCGTTGAAGTACTTGTGGGCAATGAGCAGTTCTTC
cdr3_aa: CSVEVLVGNEQFF

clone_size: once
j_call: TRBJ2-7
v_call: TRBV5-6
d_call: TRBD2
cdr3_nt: TGTGCCAGCAGCTTGGAGGGGACTAGCTACGAGCAGTACTTC
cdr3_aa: CASSLEGTSYEQYF

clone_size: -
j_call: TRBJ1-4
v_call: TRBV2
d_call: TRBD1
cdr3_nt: TGTGCCAGCGACAGGGAAACTAATGAAAAACTGTTTTTT
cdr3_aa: CASDRETNEKLFF

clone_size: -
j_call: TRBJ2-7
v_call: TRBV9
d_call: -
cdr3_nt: TGTGCCAGCAGCGTAGGCAGCGATTACGAGCAGTACTTC
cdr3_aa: CASSVGSDYEQYF

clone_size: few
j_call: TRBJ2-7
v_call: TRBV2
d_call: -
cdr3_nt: TGTGCCAGCACCGACGGGTACGAGCAGTACTTC
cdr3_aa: CASTDGYEQYF

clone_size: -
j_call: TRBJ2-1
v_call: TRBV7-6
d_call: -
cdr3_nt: TGTGCCAGCAGCTTAGTAGGGTACAGCCCCAATGAGCAGTTCTTC
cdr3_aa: CASSLVGYSPNEQFF

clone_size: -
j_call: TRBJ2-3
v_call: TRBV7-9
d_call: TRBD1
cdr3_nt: TGTGCCACCCCCCGAAGGACAGGGAGCACAGATACGCAGTATTTT
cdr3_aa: CATPRRTGSTDTQYF

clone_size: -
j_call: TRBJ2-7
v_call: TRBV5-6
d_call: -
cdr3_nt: TGTGCCAGCAGCTTCGTGGGTGAGGGCAGGCAATCCTACGAGCAGTACTTC
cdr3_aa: CASSFVGEGRQSYEQYF

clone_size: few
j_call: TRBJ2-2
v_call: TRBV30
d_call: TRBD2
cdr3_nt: TGTGCCTGGAGCCACGGGACTAGCAACAACGGGGAGCTGTTTTTT
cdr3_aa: CAWSHGTSNNGELFF

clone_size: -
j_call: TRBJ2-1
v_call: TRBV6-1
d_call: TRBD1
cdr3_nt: TGTGCCAGCACCTCCAGGGGGAATGAGCAGTTCTTC
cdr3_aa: CASTSRGNEQFF

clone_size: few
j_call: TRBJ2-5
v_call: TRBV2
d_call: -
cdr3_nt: TGTGCCAGCAGTGAAGCGTCCCAGCAAGAGACCCAGTACTTC
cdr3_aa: CASSEASQQETQYF

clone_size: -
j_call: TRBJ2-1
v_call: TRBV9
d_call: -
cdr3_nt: TGTGCCAGCGGGGGACAATACAATGAGCAGTTCTTC
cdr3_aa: CASGGQYNEQFF

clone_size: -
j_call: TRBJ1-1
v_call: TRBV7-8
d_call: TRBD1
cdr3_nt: TGTGCCAGCAGCTTAGTTCGACAGGGGTATGAAGCTTTCTTT
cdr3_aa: CASSLVRQGYEAFF

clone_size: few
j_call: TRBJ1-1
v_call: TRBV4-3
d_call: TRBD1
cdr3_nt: TGCGCCAGCAGCGCTACAGGGGCTACTGAAGCTTTCTTT
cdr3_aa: CASSATGATEAFF

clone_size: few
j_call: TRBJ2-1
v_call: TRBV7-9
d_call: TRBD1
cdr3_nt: TGTGCCAGCAGCTTAGGGACAGGGGGCTTCAATGAGCAGTTCTTC
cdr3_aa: CASSLGTGGFNEQFF

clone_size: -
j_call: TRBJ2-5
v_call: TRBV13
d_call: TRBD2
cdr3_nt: TGTGCCAGCAGCCACAGTCAGCGGGGTCGCCAAGAGACCCAGTACTTC
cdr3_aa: CASSHSQRGRQETQYF

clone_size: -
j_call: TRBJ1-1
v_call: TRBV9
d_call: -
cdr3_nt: TGTGCCAGCAGCGTAGAGGGGGGAGGAAGCACTGAAGCTTTCTTT
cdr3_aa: CASSVEGGGSTEAFF

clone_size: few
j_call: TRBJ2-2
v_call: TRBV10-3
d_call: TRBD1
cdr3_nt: TGTGCCATCAGCCGGACAGGGAACACCGGGGAGCTGTTTTTT
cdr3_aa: CAISRTGNTGELFF

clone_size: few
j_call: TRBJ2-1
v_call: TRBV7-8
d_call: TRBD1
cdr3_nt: TGTGCCAGCAGCTTAAGGCTTCGACAGGGTCGCCCCAATGAGCAGTTCTTC
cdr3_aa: CASSLRLRQGRPNEQFF

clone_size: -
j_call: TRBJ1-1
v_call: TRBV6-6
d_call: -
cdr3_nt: TGTGCCAGCAGTCAAGGTCTGAACACTGAAGCTTTCTTT
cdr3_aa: CASSQGLNTEAFF

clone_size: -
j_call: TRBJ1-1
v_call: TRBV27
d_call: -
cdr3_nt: TGTGCCAGCAGTGCCTCGAGGGGCACTGAAGCTTTCTTT
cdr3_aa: CASSASRGTEAFF

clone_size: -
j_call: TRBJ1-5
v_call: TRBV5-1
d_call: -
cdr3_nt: TGCGCCAGCTCGCTAGGGCCTACCCCTCAGCCCCAGCATTTT
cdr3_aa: CASSLGPTPQPQHF

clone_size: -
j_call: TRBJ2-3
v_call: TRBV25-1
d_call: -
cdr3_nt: TGTGCCAGCAGTGAATCGGAGGAGATTTCCACAGATACGCAGTATTTT
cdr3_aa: CASSESEEISTDTQYF

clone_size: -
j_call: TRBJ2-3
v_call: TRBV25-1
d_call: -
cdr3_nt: TGTGCCAGCAGTGAATTTAGATACACAGATACGCAGTATTTT
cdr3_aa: CASSEFRYTDTQYF

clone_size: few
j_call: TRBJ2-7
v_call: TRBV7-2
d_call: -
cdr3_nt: TGTGCCAGCAGCCTTCCCCAAGAGCAGTACTTC
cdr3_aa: CASSLPQEQYF

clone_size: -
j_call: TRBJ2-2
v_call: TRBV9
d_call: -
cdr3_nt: TGTGCCAGCAGCCACCCTCCGCGCGGGGGCAACACCGGGGAGCTGTTTTTT
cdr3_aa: CASSHPPRGGNTGELFF

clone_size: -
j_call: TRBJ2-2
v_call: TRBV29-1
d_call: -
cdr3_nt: TGCAGCGGGGCGTGGGACCAAAACACCGGGGAGCTGTTTTTT
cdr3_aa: CSGAWDQNTGELFF

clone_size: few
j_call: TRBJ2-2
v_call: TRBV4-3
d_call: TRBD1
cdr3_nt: TGCGCCAGCAATAAGGGACAGGGTAGCGGGGAGCTGTTTTTT
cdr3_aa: CASNKGQGSGELFF

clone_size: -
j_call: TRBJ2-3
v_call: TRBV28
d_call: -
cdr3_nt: TGTGCCAGCAGTTTAAACATGGGGGGGGCCACAGATACGCAGTATTTT
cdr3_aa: CASSLNMGGATDTQYF

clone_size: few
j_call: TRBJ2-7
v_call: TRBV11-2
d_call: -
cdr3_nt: TGTGCCAGCAGCTTCAACGCAGAGCAGTACTTC
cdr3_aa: CASSFNAEQYF

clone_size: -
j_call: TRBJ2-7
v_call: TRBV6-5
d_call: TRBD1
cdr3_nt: TGTGCCAGCAGTTACTCGAGTGGACAGGAGTACTACGAGCAGTACTTC
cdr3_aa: CASSYSSGQEYYEQYF

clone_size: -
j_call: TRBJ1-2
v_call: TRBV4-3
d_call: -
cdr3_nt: TGCGCCAGCAGCCAAGAAGGTTGGGAGGGGGAGAACTATGGCTACACCTTC
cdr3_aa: CASSQEGWEGENYGYTF

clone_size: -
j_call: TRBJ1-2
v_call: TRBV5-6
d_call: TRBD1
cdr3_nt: TGTGCCAGCAGCTTCGGACAGGACTTAACCTTC
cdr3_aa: CASSFGQDLTF

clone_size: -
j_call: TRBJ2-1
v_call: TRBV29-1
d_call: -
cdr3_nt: TGCAGCGTTGAAGAGGGTGGGGACGAAAATGAGCAGTTCTTC
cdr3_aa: CSVEEGGDENEQFF

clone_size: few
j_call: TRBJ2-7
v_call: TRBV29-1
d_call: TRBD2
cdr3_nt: TGCAGCGTTGAGCGGGGGGACACCTACGAGCAGTACTTC
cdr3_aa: CSVERGDTYEQYF

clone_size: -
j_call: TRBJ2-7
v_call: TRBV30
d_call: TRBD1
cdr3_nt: TGTGCCTGGAGTGTACAAGGGACAGGGGACGAGCAGTACTTC
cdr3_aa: CAWSVQGTGDEQYF

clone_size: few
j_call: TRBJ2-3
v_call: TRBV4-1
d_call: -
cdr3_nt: TGCGCCAGCAGCCATCTCACTCAAGCCCTTATTTTAGATACGCAGTATTTT
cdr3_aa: CASSHLTQALILDTQYF

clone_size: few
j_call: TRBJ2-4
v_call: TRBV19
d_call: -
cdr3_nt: TGTGCCAGTAGTATGTTGTGGACAGATTATATTCAGTACTTC
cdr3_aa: CASSMLWTDYIQYF

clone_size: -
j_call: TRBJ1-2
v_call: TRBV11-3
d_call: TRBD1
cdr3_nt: TGTGCCAGCAGCTCCCGACAGGGGGCAAGTGGCTACACCTTC
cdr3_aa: CASSSRQGASGYTF

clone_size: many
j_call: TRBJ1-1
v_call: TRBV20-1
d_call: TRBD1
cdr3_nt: TGCAGTGCTTTACAGGGGGAAAGAGCTTTCTTT
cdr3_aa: CSALQGERAFF

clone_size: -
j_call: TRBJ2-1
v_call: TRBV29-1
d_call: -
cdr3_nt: TGCAGCGTTGTGCCGCAGAGCTCCTACAATGAGCAGTTCTTC
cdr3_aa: CSVVPQSSYNEQFF

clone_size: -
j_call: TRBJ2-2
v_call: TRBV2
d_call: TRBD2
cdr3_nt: TGTGCAAACCTAGCGGGGGGTTCCGGGGAGCTGTTTTTT
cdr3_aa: CANLAGGSGELFF